These 22 T cell receptor beta chains were all obtained from the same sample, sequenced in a study of blood T cell repertoires in COVID-19. The method was immunoSEQ multiplex PCR; TCRdb's version includes in-frame clones alone and lacks a portion of them. Found here are about 160,000 clones, approximately 81% of them singletons; the top ten hold more than 6.5%. Sequencing was done on a sample of peripheral blood. These receptors all come from a woman aged 55-69 years with COVID-19, enrolled during active disease.

The chain combines TRBV13 with TRBJ1-3, with 7 bases lining up with TRBD1. J lost 4 bases, V lost 5 bases, and 5 bases had no gene match. The CDR3 consists of 14 residues. Germline assignment: CDR1 PRHDT and CDR2 FYEKMQ (reference sequence). In DNA form, the CDR3 reads TGTGCCAGCAGCCCAGGGGGGAGGGGAAACACCATATATTTT. Protein sequence: CASSPGGRGNTIYF.

The V call is TRBV5-6, the J call TRBJ1-3, with TRBD1 matching 7 bases. The ends lost 0 bases at V and 4 bases at J; junction bases unmatched: 4. The CDR3 runs to 15 residues. Germline CDR1 is SGHDT and CDR2 is YYEEEE. CDR3 protein: CASSLVPGQGNTIYF. The CDR3 DNA reads as TGTGCCAGCAGCTTGGTACCGGGACAGGGAAACACCATATATTTT.

This chain joins TRBV28 and TRBJ1-2; the match to TRBD1 covers 7 bases. The J segment lost 6 bases and the V segment lost 5 bases, leaving 18 bases of the junction unmatched. The germline gives CDR1 MDHEN, CDR2 SYDVKM. This CDR3 region has 17 residues. In DNA, the CDR3 is TGTGCCAGCAGTCCGAGAAGACAGGGATTGGGAAAGCATGGCTACACCTTC. This codes for CASSPRRQGLGKHGYTF.

This clone has only a few counts. The chain has TRBV4-1 and TRBJ1-5; tentative D call: TRBD1 (5 bases). Germline V gene sequence: CDR1 MGHRA, CDR2 YSYEKL. V was clipped by 1 base and J by 6 bases, with 13 bases between them. The CDR3 is 15 residues long. DNA for the CDR3: TGCGCCAGCAGCCAAGTGCAGGGTGAGCTTCAGCCCCAGCATTTT. This codes for CASSQVQGELQPQHF.

This clone appeared once. The chain combines TRBV7-2 with TRBJ2-7, with D maybe TRBD2 (7 bases). The V and J ends lost 7 bases and 6 bases respectively, with 19 bases between them. The CDR3 totals 14 residues. The V gene's germline CDR1 is SGHTA and CDR2 FQGNSA. The CDR3 here is CASKLGGARLEQYF. CDR3 DNA sequence: TGTGCCAGCAAATTAGGGGGGGCGCGACTCGAGCAGTACTTC.

J is TRBJ2-1 and V is TRBV2; D perhaps matches TRBD1 (6 bases). V lost 8 bases, J lost 9 bases, and 17 bases lay in between. Germline V gene sequence: CDR1 SNHLY, CDR2 FYNNEI. The CDR3 totals 13 residues. CDR3 in DNA: TGTGCCAGCCTCACAGGGATGGGGAGTGAGCAGTTCTTC. Encoded protein: CASLTGMGSEQFF.

V and J are TRBV7-2 and TRBJ1-5; no firm D call. Between the trimmed V and J ends, which lost 1 base and 2 bases, there was a span of 9 bases. From germline, CDR1 is SGHTA and CDR2 FQGNSA. CDR3 length equals 15 residues. The CDR3 nucleotides are TGTGCCAGCAGCTTAGAGGGAGTGGGCAATCAGCCCCAGCATTTT. Protein product: CASSLEGVGNQPQHF.

The rearrangement joins TRBV27 to TRBJ1-1; 9 nucleotides match TRBD1. J lost 0 bases, V lost 3 bases, and 2 bases had no gene match. CDR1 is MNHEY and CDR2 is SMNVEV in the germline V gene (reference sequence). The CDR3 length is 15 residues. CDR3 in DNA: TGTGCCAGCAGTTTCGGACAGGGGATGAACACTGAAGCTTTCTTT. Its protein is CASSFGQGMNTEAFF.

The sample holds a few counts of this clone. The chain's CDR3 is CASSQAGFNNSPLHF. DNA for the CDR3: TGTGCCAGCAGCCAGGCAGGGTTTAATAATTCACCCCTCCACTTT. The chain links TRBV7-3 to TRBJ1-6, with D possibly being TRBD1 (5 bases). Germline CDR1 is SGHTA and CDR2 is FQGTGA. Trimming shortened V by 5 bases and J by 5 bases, and 13 bases separated the two germline ends. The CDR3 spans 15 residues.

The chain is built from TRBV10-3 and TRBJ1-1; perhaps TRBD1 as D (6 bases). The V end was cut by 0 bases, the J end by 1 base, with 6 bases between. The CDR3 runs 14 residues. Germline CDR1 ENHRY, CDR2 SYGVKD. CDR3 loop: CAISESGANTEAFF. The CDR3 bases are TGTGCCATCAGTGAGTCGGGGGCGAACACTGAAGCTTTCTTT.

In this sample, this clone turned up once. The chain combines TRBV6-5 with TRBJ1-3, with D tentatively TRBD1 (5 bases). V was shortened by 4 bases and J by 8 bases, with 15 bases between the two germline ends. This CDR3 has 14 residues. CDR1 is MNHEY and CDR2 is SVGAGI in the germline V gene. CDR3 sequence (DNA): TGTGCCAGCAGTTTGGGGACTGCTGCTGACACCATATATTTT. Its protein is CASSLGTAADTIYF.

This sequence joins TRBV27 and TRBJ1-2; 7 bases map to TRBD1. V dropped 3 bases and J dropped 6; count of bases not matched to a gene: 10. CDR3 length: 15 residues. Per the germline V gene, CDR1 is MNHEY and CDR2 is SMNVEV (reference sequence). The CDR3 here is CASSFRKGQSNGYTF. CDR3 nucleotide sequence: TGTGCCAGCAGTTTTAGGAAGGGACAGTCAAATGGCTACACCTTC.

The rearrangement uses TRBV5-8 and TRBJ2-2; D unresolved. The CDR3 extends over 15 amino acids. Germline assignment: CDR1 SGHTS and CDR2 YDEGEE. V lost 0 bases to trimming and J lost 2 bases, with 8 bases between them. The CDR3 protein is CASSLGHVNTGELFF. The CDR3 DNA reads TGTGCCAGCAGCTTGGGACACGTCAACACCGGGGAGCTGTTTTTT.

The chain recombines TRBV27 with TRBJ1-5; the D gene is possibly TRBD1 (6 bases). Between the trimmed V and J ends, which lost 0 bases and 11 bases, there was a span of 20 bases. CDR1 and CDR2 (germline): MNHEY, SMNVEV (reference sequence). The CDR3 consists of 16 residues. The CDR3 region has the DNA TGTGCCAGCAGTTTATCCGGGCGGGGGCCTGGGGTAGCCCAGCATTTT. Translation: CASSLSGRGPGVAQHF.

CDR3 loop: CACDRAGNQPQHF. The CDR3 DNA sequence: TGTGCCTGTGACAGGGCTGGCAATCAGCCCCAGCATTTT. This chain connects TRBV30 to TRBJ1-5; TRBD1 matches 7 bases. Germline CDR1 and CDR2: GTSNPN and SVGIG (reference sequence). With 6 bases clipped from V and 2 bases from J, the junction kept 4 bases outside the gene matches. The CDR3 consists of 13 residues.

The J gene is TRBJ2-1, the V gene TRBV5-1; 8 positions agree with TRBD2. The CDR3 spans 15 residues. V dropped 2 bases and J dropped 7; count of bases not matched to a gene: 8. Germline CDR1 SGHRS, CDR2 YFSETQ. The CDR3 coding sequence is TGCGCCAGCAGCTTCCGAGCGGGAGTGGGTAATGAGCAGTTCTTC. This sequence encodes CASSFRAGVGNEQFF. Combining the CDR3 with reference TRBV5-1 and TRBJ2-1 gives the whole variable domain KAGVTQTPRYLIKTRGQQVTLSCSPISGHRSVSWYQQTPGQGLQFLFEYFSETQRNKGNFPGRFSGRQFSNSRSEMNVSTLELGDSALYLCASSFRAGVGNEQFFGPGTRLTVL.

This clone showed up just once. This chain links TRBV7-9 with TRBJ1-1; no definite D call. The length of the CDR3 is 13 residues. CDR1 SEHNR and CDR2 FQNEAQ come from the germline V gene (reference sequence). V shed 3 bases and J shed 1 base, with 6 bases lying between them. CDR3 nucleotides: TGTGCCAGCAGCTTCGAGGGGAACACTGAAGCTTTCTTT. It codes for CASSFEGNTEAFF.

This chain links TRBV11-2 with TRBJ1-3, with TRBD1 as a possible D gene (6 bases). The CDR3 spans 14 residues. Deletions cut 8 bases from V and 4 bases from J, with 15 bases between. CDR1 is SGHAT and CDR2 is FQNNGV in the germline V gene. CDR3: CASGRGLYGNTIYF. DNA of the CDR3: TGTGCCAGCGGCAGGGGTTTGTACGGAAACACCATATATTTT.

J is TRBJ1-3 and V is TRBV2; 7 bases align to TRBD1. Germline CDR1 is SNHLY and CDR2 is FYNNEI. V shed 8 bases and J 0 bases; nucleotides not matched to a gene: 7. The CDR3 contains 15 residues. For the CDR3, the DNA is TGTGCCAGCGACAAGGACAGGAGCTCTGGAAACACCATATATTTT. It translates to CASDKDRSSGNTIYF.

This clone was seen just once. The V gene is TRBV2, the J gene TRBJ1-5; maybe TRBD1 (6 bases). Between the trimmed V and J ends, which lost 4 bases and 0 bases, there was a span of 22 bases. The length of the CDR3 is 19 residues. Germline CDR1 SNHLY, CDR2 FYNNEI. As DNA, the CDR3 is TGTGCCAGCAGTGGGTACCCCACCGTAGAGGGGGATAGCAATCAGCCCCAGCATTTT. Translated: CASSGYPTVEGDSNQPQHF.

In this sample, this clone turned up once. The chain has TRBV7-6 and TRBJ2-2; a weak D match, TRBD1 (5 bases). V was clipped by 0 bases and J by 0 bases, with 8 bases between them. The CDR3 extends over 16 amino acids. The germline gives CDR1 SGHVS, CDR2 FNYEAQ. CDR3 DNA sequence: TGTGCCAGCAGCTTAGCTAGGACACCGAACACCGGGGAGCTGTTTTTT. This gives the protein CASSLARTPNTGELFF.

V usage is TRBV7-9 and J usage is TRBJ1-6, with D possibly matching TRBD1 (6 bases). Germline lookup yields CDR1 SEHNR and CDR2 FQNEAQ (reference sequence). Trimming pared 6 bases from V and 8 bases from J, leaving 14 bases between. The CDR3 has 14 amino acids. The CDR3 loop is CASSPGRGYSPLHF. The CDR3, as DNA: TGTGCCAGCAGTCCGGGAAGGGGGTATTCACCCCTCCACTTT.